The rows below give T cell receptor beta chains drawn from one sample of a study of shared clonotypes between healthy human individuals. Sequencing was performed with immunoSEQ multiplex PCR; in TCRdb, only in-frame clones are kept and a portion is missing. The sample holds about 120,000 clones, about 63% seen once. The source material was memory CD8+ T cells sorted from blood. These receptors were taken from a woman aged 30 to 39 in good health. CDR3s include the opening cysteine and the closing phenylalanine or tryptophan. Each record gives: V gene, D gene, J gene, CDR3 length, clone size, CDR3 protein, CDR3 DNA. A D gene is named only where the DNA matches it firmly. Where a row states a size, it is once, few, many or the class of an expanded clone; other rows omit it.

v_call: TRBV27; d_call: TRBD2; j_call: TRBJ2-1; cdr3_length: 14; clone_size: once; cdr3_aa: CASRVAGGLAEQFF; cdr3_nt: TGTGCCAGCAGGGTAGCGGGAGGGCTTGCTGAGCAGTTCTTC
v_call: TRBV28; d_call: .; j_call: TRBJ2-7; cdr3_length: 15; clone_size: once; cdr3_aa: CASSLEGGGTYEQYF; cdr3_nt: TGTGCCAGCAGCTTAGAAGGCGGAGGGACCTACGAGCAGTACTTC
v_call: TRBV28; d_call: TRBD1; j_call: TRBJ2-7; cdr3_length: 15; clone_size: .; cdr3_aa: CASSPPGTGGYEQYF; cdr3_nt: TGTGCCAGCAGTCCTCCCGGGACAGGGGGGTACGAGCAGTACTTC
v_call: TRBV29-1; d_call: .; j_call: TRBJ1-2; cdr3_length: 13; clone_size: .; cdr3_aa: CSVVGYLPYGYTF; cdr3_nt: TGCAGCGTTGTCGGCTATCTTCCCTATGGCTACACCTTC
v_call: TRBV13; d_call: TRBD2; j_call: TRBJ2-7; cdr3_length: 18; clone_size: .; cdr3_aa: CASSPTRNTPSGNYEQYF; cdr3_nt: TGTGCCAGCAGCCCTACCCGAAACACTCCTAGCGGAAACTACGAGCAGTACTTC
v_call: TRBV15; d_call: TRBD2; j_call: TRBJ2-7; cdr3_length: 18; clone_size: .; cdr3_aa: CATSRTDWTSGNRYEQYF; cdr3_nt: TGTGCCACCAGCAGAACCGACTGGACTAGCGGGAATAGGTACGAGCAGTACTTC
v_call: TRBV4-2; d_call: TRBD2; j_call: TRBJ2-7; cdr3_length: 16; clone_size: .; cdr3_aa: CASSQVASGSFNEQYF; cdr3_nt: TGTGCCAGCAGCCAAGTTGCTAGCGGGAGTTTCAACGAGCAGTACTTC
v_call: TRBV19; d_call: .; j_call: TRBJ1-4; cdr3_length: 16; clone_size: .; cdr3_aa: CASSFPTFRGGEKLFF; cdr3_nt: TGTGCCAGTAGTTTCCCTACGTTCCGAGGTGGCGAAAAACTGTTTTTT
v_call: TRBV9; d_call: .; j_call: TRBJ2-2; cdr3_length: 13; clone_size: once; cdr3_aa: CASSVPSAGELFF; cdr3_nt: TGTGCCAGCAGCGTACCCTCGGCCGGGGAGCTGTTTTTT
v_call: TRBV7-9; d_call: TRBD2; j_call: TRBJ2-2; cdr3_length: 16; clone_size: once; cdr3_aa: CASSGASGRSGGELFF; cdr3_nt: TGTGCCAGCAGCGGGGCTAGCGGGAGAAGTGGCGGGGAGCTGTTTTTT
v_call: TRBV2; d_call: .; j_call: TRBJ2-7; cdr3_length: 14; clone_size: .; cdr3_aa: CASRGGSLSYEQYF; cdr3_nt: TGTGCCAGCAGGGGGGGCTCCCTCTCCTACGAGCAGTACTTC
v_call: TRBV5-4; d_call: TRBD1; j_call: TRBJ1-2; cdr3_length: 18; clone_size: .; cdr3_aa: CASSAWTGKMAYNYGYTF; cdr3_nt: TGTGCCAGCAGCGCCTGGACAGGGAAGATGGCCTATAACTATGGCTACACCTTC